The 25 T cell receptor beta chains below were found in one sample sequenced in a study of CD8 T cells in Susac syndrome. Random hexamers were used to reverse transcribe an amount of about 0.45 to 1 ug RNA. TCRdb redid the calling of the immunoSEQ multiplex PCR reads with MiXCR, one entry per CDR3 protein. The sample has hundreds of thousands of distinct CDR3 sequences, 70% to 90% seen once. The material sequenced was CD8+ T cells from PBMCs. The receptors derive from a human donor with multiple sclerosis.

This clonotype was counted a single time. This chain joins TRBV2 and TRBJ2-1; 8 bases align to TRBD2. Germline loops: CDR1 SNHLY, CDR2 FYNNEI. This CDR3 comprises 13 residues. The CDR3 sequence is CAKRESSYNEQFF. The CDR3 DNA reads TGTGCGAAGCGGGAGAGCTCCTACAATGAGCAGTTCTTC.

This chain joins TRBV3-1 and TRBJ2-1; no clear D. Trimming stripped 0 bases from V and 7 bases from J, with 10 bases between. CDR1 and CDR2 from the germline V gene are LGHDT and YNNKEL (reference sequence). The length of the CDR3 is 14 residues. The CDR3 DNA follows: TGTGCCAGCAGCCAAGATCGGCTGTCTAATGAGCAGTTCTTC. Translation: CASSQDRLSNEQFF.

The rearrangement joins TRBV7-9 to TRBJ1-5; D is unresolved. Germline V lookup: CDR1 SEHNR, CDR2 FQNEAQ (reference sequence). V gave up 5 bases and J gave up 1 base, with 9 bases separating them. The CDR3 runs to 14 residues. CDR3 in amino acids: CASSQVGSNQPQHF. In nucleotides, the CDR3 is TGTGCCAGCAGCCAGGTAGGGAGCAATCAGCCCCAGCATTTT.

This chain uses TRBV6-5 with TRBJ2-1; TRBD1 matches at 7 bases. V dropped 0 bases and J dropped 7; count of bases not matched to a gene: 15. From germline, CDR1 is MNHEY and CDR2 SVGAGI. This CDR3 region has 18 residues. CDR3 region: CASSYSSLDRVNKNEQFF. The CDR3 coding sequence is TGTGCCAGCAGTTACTCAAGCCTTGACAGGGTAAATAAGAATGAGCAGTTCTTC.

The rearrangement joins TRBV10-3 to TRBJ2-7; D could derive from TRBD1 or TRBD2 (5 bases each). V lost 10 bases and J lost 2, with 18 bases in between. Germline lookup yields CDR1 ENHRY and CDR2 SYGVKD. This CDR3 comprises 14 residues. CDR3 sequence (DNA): TGTGCCACCCGTCTTGGGGGAACTACCTACGAGCAGTACTTC. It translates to CATRLGGTTYEQYF.

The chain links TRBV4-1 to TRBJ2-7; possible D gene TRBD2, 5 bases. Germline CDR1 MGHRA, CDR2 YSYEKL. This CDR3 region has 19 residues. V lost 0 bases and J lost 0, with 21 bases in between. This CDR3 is CASSQELTSGHNSSYEQYF. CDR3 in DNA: TGCGCCAGCAGCCAAGAACTTACCAGCGGCCATAATTCCTCCTACGAGCAGTACTTC.

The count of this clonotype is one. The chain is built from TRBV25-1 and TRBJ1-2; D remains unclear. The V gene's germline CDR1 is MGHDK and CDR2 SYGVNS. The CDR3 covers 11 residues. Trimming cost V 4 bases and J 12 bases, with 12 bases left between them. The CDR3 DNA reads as TGTGCCAGCAGTGGTGGATGGGCCCACACCTTC. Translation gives CASSGGWAHTF.

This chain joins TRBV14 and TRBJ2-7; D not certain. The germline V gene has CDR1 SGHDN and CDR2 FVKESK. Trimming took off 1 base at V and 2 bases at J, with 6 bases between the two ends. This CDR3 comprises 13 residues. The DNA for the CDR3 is TGTGCCAGCAGCCAAGTCACCACCTACGAGCAGTACTTC. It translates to CASSQVTTYEQYF. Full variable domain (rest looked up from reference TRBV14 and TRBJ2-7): EAGVTQFPSHSVIEKGQTVTLRCDPISGHDNLYWYRRVMGKEIKFLLHFVKESKQDESGMPNNRFLAERTGGTYSTLKVQPAELEDSGVYFCASSQVTTYEQYFGPGTRLTVT.

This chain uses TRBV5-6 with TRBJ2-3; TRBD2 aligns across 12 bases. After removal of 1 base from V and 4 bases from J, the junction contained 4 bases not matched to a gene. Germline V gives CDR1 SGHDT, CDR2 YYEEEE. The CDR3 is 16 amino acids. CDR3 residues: CASSLTSGRTADTQYF. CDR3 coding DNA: TGTGCCAGCAGCTTGACTAGCGGGAGGACGGCAGATACGCAGTATTTT.

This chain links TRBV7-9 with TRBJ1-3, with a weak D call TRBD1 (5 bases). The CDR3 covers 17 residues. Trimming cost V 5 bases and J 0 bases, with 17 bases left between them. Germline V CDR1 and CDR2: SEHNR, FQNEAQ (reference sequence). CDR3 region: CASSATLRVYSGNTIYF. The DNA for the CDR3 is TGTGCCAGCAGCGCGACCCTCAGGGTCTACTCTGGAAACACCATATATTTT.

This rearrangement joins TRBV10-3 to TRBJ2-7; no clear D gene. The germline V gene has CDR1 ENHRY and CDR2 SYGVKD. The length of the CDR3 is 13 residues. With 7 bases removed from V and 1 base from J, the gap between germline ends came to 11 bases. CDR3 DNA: TGTGCCATCACCAGTATTGCTTCCTACGAGCAGTACTTC. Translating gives CAITSIASYEQYF.

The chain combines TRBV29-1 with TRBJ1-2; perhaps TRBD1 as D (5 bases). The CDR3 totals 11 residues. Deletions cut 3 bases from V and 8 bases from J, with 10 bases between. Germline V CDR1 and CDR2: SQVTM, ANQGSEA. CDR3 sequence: CSVEMGDGYTF. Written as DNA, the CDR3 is TGCAGCGTTGAGATGGGGGACGGCTACACCTTC. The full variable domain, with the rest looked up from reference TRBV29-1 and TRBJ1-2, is SAVISQKPSRDICQRGTSLTIQCQVDSQVTMMFWYRQQPGQSLTLIATANQGSEATYESGFVIDKFPISRPNLTFSTLTVSNMSPEDSSIYLCSVEMGDGYTFGSGTRLTVV.

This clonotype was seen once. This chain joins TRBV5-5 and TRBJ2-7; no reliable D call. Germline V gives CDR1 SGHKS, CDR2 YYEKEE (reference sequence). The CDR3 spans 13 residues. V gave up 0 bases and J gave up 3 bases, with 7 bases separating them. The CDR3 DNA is TGTGCCAGCAGCTTGGCCGGCTTCTACGAGCAGTACTTC. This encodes CASSLAGFYEQYF.

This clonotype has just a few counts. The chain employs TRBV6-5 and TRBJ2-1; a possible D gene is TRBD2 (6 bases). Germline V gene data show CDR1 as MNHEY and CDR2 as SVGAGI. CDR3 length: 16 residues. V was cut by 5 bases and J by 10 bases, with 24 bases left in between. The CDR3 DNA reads TGTGCCAGCAGTACTAGGGTCCGGGAGAGGGCAAACGAGCAGTTCTTC. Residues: CASSTRVRERANEQFF.

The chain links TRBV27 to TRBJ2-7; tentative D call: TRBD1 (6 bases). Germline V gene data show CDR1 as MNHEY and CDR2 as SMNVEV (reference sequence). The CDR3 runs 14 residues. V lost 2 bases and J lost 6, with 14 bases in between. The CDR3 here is CASSLGGKSSEQYF. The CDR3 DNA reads TGTGCCAGCAGTTTAGGGGGCAAGAGCAGCGAGCAGTACTTC.

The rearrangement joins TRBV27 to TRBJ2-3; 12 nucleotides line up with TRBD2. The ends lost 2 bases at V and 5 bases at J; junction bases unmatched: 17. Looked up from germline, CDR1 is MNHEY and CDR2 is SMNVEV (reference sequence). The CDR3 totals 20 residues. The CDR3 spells CASSLDRTRTSGTFRDTQYF. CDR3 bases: TGTGCCAGCAGTTTAGATCGGACTAGGACTAGCGGGACCTTCAGAGATACGCAGTATTTT.

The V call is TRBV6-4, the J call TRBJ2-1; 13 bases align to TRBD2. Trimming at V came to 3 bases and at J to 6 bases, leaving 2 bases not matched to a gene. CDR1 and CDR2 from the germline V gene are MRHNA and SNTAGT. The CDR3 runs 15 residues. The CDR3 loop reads CASSERTSGSNEQFF. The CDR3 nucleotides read TGTGCCAGCAGTGAGAGGACTAGCGGGAGCAATGAGCAGTTCTTC.

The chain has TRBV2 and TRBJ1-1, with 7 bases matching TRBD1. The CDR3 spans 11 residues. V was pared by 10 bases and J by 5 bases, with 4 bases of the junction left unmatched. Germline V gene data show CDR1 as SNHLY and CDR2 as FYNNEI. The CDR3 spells CATATGTEAFF. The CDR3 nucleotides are TGTGCCACAGCGACAGGGACTGAAGCTTTCTTT.

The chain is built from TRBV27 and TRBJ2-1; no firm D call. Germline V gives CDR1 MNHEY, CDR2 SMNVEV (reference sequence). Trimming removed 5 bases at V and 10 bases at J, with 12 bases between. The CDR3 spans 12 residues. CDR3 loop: CASSPLLGEQFF. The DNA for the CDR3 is TGTGCCAGCAGTCCCCTCCTAGGCGAGCAGTTCTTC.

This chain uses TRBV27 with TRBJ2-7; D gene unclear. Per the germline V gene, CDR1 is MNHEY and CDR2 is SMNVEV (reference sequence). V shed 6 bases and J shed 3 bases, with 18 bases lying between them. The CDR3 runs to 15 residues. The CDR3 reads CASSPMDGTIYEQYF. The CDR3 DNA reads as TGTGCCAGCAGCCCCATGGACGGCACGATCTACGAGCAGTACTTC.

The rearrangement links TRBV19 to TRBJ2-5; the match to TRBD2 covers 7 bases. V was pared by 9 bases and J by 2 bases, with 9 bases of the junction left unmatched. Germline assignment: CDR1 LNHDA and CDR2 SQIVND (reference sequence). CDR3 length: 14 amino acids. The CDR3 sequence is CARPTGGLQETQYF. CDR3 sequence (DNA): TGTGCCAGACCTACGGGGGGACTTCAAGAGACCCAGTACTTC.

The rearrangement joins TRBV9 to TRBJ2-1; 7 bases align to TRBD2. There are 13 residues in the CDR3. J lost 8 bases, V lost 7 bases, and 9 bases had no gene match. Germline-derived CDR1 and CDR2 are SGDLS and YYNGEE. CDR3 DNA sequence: TGTGCCAGCGGGGGGATGGGAGGGCATGAGCAGTTCTTC. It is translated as CASGGMGGHEQFF.

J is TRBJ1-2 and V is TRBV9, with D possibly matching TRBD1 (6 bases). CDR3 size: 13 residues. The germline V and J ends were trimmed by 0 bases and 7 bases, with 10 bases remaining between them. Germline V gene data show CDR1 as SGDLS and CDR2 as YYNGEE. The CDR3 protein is CASSVARDIGYTF. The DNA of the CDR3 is TGTGCCAGCAGCGTAGCTCGGGACATTGGCTACACCTTC.

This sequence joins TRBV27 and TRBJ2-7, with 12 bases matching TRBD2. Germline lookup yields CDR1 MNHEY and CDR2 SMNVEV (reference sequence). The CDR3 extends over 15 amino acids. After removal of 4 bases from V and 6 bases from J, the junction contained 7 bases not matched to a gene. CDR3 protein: CASSSPLAGGFEQYF. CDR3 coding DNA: TGTGCCAGCAGTTCCCCCCTAGCGGGAGGGTTCGAGCAGTACTTC.

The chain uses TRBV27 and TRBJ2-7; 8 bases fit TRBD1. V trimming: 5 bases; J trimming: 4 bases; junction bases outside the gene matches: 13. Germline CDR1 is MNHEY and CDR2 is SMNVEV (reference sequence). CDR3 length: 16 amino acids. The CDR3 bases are TGTGCCAGCAGTCGAGGGGTCTCGACAGGGGAGTACGAGCAGTACTTC. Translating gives CASSRGVSTGEYEQYF.